One TCR beta chain is described in this entry. The assay was immunoSEQ multiplex PCR, and TCRdb's table has in-frame clones only and misses some. This sample has roughly 200,000 clones, with more than 60% found just once. This entry belongs to a study of blood T cell repertoires in COVID-19. Sequencing was performed on peripheral blood. The receptor was derived from a man aged 50-59 years who had recovered from COVID-19.

CDR3 nucleotide sequence: TGTGCCAGCAGCAACAGGTACGAGCAGTTCTTC. It codes for CASSNRYEQFF. This rearrangement joins TRBV2 to TRBJ2-1; weak D call: TRBD1 (5 bases). CDR1 is SNHLY and CDR2 is FYNNEI in the germline V gene. V gave up 6 bases and J gave up 10 bases, with 10 bases separating them. The CDR3 totals 11 residues.